This entry features one T cell receptor (beta chain) sequence. Many counts were recorded for this clonotype. Its antigen remains unidentified. No quality values exist for individual bases; no much larger clone is one base distant. The entry originates in a study of T cells in Graves' hyperthyroidism and ophthalmopathy (dated by TCRdb to the late 2010s). With respect to the entire study: Peripheral blood samples were taken at initial diagnosis, before any treatment was given. The 95 to 100 discovery patients were randomly divided into training and test sets at a 7:3 ratio. Once sampling was done, hyperthyroidism patients were given methimazole at a starting dose of 30 mg daily, whereas ophthalmopathy patients were given high-dose intravenous methylprednisolone. TCR V-J signatures able to tell the groups apart were searched for in a discovery cohort of 95 to 100 patients, of whom over 40 had Graves' ophthalmopathy and roughly 57 had stable Graves' hyperthyroidism. The paper reports TCR Vbeta CDR3 sequencing of 135 peripheral blood samples: approximately 43 ophthalmopathy, under 85 hyperthyroidism and approximately 17 progressor patients. Thyroid tissue and blood T-cell repertoires from six or seven Graves' hyperthyroidism patients were also compared in the study. An independent validation cohort of around 19 hyperthyroidism patients and 17 patients who later progressed to ophthalmopathy tested prospective prediction of ophthalmopathy. The research as a whole found: Most expanded thyroid clonotypes (frequency above 0.001) were also detected in blood, suggesting blood repertoires may reflect thyroid immune responses. No statistical method was used to fix the sample size in advance, and group allocation was not hidden from the investigators. During validation, the model predicted progression to ophthalmopathy a median of approximately 6.5 months ahead of onset, with more than 60% sensitivity and around 73% specificity. A model built on a 13 V-J signature distinguished ophthalmopathy from stable hyperthyroidism, reaching over 85% sensitivity and under 84% specificity in cross-validation and 80%/75% in testing.

The TCR beta CDR3 regions were amplified from the RNA transcripts. The first round of RT-PCR for the TCR CDR3 was performed with the HTBI primer set and the Qiagen OneStep RT-PCR kit. A second multiplex PCR round built the libraries, followed by size selection and purification. Sequencing of the libraries was done on an Illumina HiSeq2000 using paired-end 100 bp reads. The original methods were these. SOAPnuke was used to process the raw data, removing reads that contained adapters or uncalled bases, had a mean Phred below 15, or lacked an exact match to the constant primer or identifier. High-quality paired reads were merged using COPE v1.2.5, and each unique nucleotide sequence was defined as a clonotype. Clonotypes were aligned to IMGT TRBV, TRBD and TRBJ reference segments using MiTCR v1.1. Only V-J combinations with frequency above 0.0001, covering about 99% of repertoires, were analysed. A TCS score was defined as the ratio between F50 (clonal expansion) and ExV (chaos), using BLOSUM62-based TCRdist between CDR3 peptides within each V-J. Welch's t-statistics and random forest reduced just over 500 V-J features to under 15, which were used in a naive Bayes classifier (R e1071). Starting from the raw public reads, TCRdb applied fastp trimming at Q25, assembled clones with MiXCR and retained in-frame beta chains. Every entry covers one CDR3 protein and lists the most common genes and DNA from its rows. The V and J calls, along with clone size, are taken from TCRdb and not from the paper's own processing. The sample yields about 360,000 distinct CDR3 sequences; roughly 13% were counted once. The top ten hold 9.2% of the sample.

A patient counted as having stable Graves' hyperthyroidism if no progression to ophthalmopathy occurred over 18 months of follow-up. The hyperthyroidism patients were between 18 and 65 years old and newly diagnosed, with a disease duration of less than 2 months. Exclusion was applied to patients with uncontrolled infections, other autoimmune diseases, pregnancy or lactation. Diagnoses were based on clinical symptoms, serum thyroxine and TRAb, thyroid ultrasound and orbital computed tomography. PBMCs were separated from 7.5 to 10 ml of fresh peripheral blood using Ficoll-Paque density gradient centrifugation. Total RNA was extracted using Trizol reagent, and RNA quality was assessed on an Agilent 2100 Bioanalyzer. The material sequenced was blood. The clonotype was recovered from a woman in her late teens or twenties with Graves' hyperthyroidism.

CDR3 sequence: CSARPFYAGTANTEAFF. The nucleotides are TGCAGTGCTAGACCCTTTTATGCGGGGACAGCGAACACTGAAGCTTTCTTT. Recombination joined TRBV20-1 with TRBJ1-1, with 7 junctional bases fitting TRBD1. The CDR3 goes from the cysteine to the phenylalanine over 17 residues. Only the CDR3 DNA is retained, 51 bases long and in frame from the first base. Sequences DFQATT (CDR1) and SNEGSKA (CDR2) are obtained from the germline V gene (reference sequence). Trimming removed 2 bases from V and 1 base from J; the gene matches leave 13 bases unexplained.